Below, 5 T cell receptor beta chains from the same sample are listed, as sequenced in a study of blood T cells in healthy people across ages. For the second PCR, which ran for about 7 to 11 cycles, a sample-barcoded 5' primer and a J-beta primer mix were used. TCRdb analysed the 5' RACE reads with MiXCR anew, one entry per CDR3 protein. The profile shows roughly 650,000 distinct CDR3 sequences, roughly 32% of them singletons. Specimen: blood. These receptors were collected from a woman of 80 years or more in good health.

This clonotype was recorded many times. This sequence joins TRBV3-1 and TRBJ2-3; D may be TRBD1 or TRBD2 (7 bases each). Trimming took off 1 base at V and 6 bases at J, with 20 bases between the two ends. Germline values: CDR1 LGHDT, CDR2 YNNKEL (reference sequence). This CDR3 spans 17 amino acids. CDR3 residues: CASSQVVGTGEGDTQYF. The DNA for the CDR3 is TGTGCCAGCAGCCAAGTAGTCGGAACAGGGGAGGGGGATACGCAGTATTTT.

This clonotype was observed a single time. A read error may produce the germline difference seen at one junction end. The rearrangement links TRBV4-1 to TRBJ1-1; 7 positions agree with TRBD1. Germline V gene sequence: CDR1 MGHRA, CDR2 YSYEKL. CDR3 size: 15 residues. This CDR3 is CASSQSRIDRDEALF. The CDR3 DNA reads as TGCGCCAGCAGCCAAAGCCGGATTGACAGGGATGAAGCTTTGTTT.

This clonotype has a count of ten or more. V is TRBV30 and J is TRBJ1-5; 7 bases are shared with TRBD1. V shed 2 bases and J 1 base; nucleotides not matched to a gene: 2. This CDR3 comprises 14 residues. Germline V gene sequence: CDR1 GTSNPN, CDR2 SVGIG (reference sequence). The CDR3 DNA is TGTGCCTGGAGTACAGGGGCGAGCAATCAGCCCCAGCATTTT. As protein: CAWSTGASNQPQHF.

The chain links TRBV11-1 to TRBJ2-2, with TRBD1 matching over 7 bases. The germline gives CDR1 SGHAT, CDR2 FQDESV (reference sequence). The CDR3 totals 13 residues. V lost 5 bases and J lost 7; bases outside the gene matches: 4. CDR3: CASSADRVGELFF. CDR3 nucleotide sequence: TGTGCCAGCAGCGCCGACAGGGTCGGGGAGCTGTTTTTT. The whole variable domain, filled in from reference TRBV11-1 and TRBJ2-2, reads EAEVAQSPRYKITEKSQAVAFWCDPISGHATLYWYRQILGQGPELLVQFQDESVVDDSQLPKDRFSAERLKGVDSTLKIQPAELGDSAMYLCASSADRVGELFFGEGSRLTVL.

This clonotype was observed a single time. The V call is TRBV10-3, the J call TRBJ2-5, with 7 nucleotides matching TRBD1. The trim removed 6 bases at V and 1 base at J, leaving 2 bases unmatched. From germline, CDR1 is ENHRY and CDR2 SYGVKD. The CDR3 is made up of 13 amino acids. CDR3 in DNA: TGTGCCATCAGGAGGGGGCTCCAAGAGACCCAGTACTTC. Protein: CAIRRGLQETQYF.